Below, 24 T cell receptor beta chains from the same sample are listed, as sequenced in a study of regulatory T cells in long-lasting Graves disease. The time point was: newly diagnosed GD, antithyroid drugs for less than 3 months. There was RNA extracted from PBMCs, and the TCR library was made from it. Relying on iRepertoire HTBI primers and Arm-PCR of CDR3 regions, the team built TCR beta libraries. Each CDR3 protein gets one entry after TCRdb re-called the multiplex PCR reads with MiXCR. The profile shows more than 400,000 distinct CDR3 sequences, about a sixth of them singletons. This same sample was also part of a study on T cells in Graves' hyperthyroidism and ophthalmopathy.

The material sequenced was peripheral blood mononuclear cells (PBMCs), taken at new diagnosis, from a patient treated with antithyroid drugs. The receptors derive from a woman aged 30 to 39 with Graves disease.

V usage is TRBV2 and J usage is TRBJ1-2; D call uncertain. V shed 2 bases and J shed 3 bases, with 10 bases lying between them. The CDR3 length is 14 residues. The germline V gene encodes CDR1 SNHLY and CDR2 FYNNEI. The CDR3 reads CASSEYVRYYGYTF. The DNA for the CDR3 is TGTGCCAGCAGTGAATACGTGCGGTACTATGGCTACACCTTC.

This clonotype was picked up many times. The chain combines TRBV6-2 or TRBV6-3 with TRBJ2-1, with 15 positions matching TRBD2. The CDR3 spans 19 residues. The germline gives CDR1 MNHEY, CDR2 SVGEGT. J gave up 4 bases and V 2 bases, and 9 bases lay outside the gene matches. The CDR3 reads CASSYPRTSGRARYNEQFF. Here the CDR3 DNA reads TGTGCCAGCAGTTACCCAAGGACTAGCGGGAGGGCCCGGTACAATGAGCAGTTCTTC.

This clonotype appeared many times. The V gene is TRBV4-3, the J gene TRBJ1-1; D remains unclear. This CDR3 has 15 residues. CDR1 and CDR2 from the germline V gene are LGHNA and YSLEER. Trimming pared 1 base from V and 2 bases from J, leaving 11 bases between. CDR3 amino acids: CASSQVGQRNTEAFF. The CDR3, as DNA: TGCGCCAGCAGCCAAGTCGGGCAGCGAAACACTGAAGCTTTCTTT.

The chain has TRBV20-1 and TRBJ1-4, with 7 bases identical to TRBD1. Trimming cost V 6 bases and J 4 bases; bases outside gene matches: 5. The germline V gene encodes CDR1 DFQATT and CDR2 SNEGSKA (reference sequence). This CDR3 is 13 amino acids long. The chain's CDR3 is CSALTGSNEKLFF. The CDR3 DNA is TGCAGTGCCCTGACAGGGAGTAATGAAAAACTGTTTTTT.

This clonotype was observed at least ten times. The CDR3 protein is CASSKQPGTDTQYF. In nucleotides, the CDR3 is TGTGCCAGCAGTAAACAGCCAGGCACAGATACGCAGTATTTT. The genes are TRBV7-2 and TRBJ2-3; D uncertain. Germline CDR1 and CDR2: SGHTA and FQGNSA. Trimming removed 6 bases at V and 1 base at J, with 11 bases between. The CDR3 spans 14 residues.

This clonotype was recorded many times. The chain is built from TRBV28 and TRBJ2-5; maybe TRBD2 (6 bases). The V end lost 5 bases, the J end lost 4 bases, and 20 bases lay between the germline ends. Germline V gene sequence: CDR1 MDHEN, CDR2 SYDVKM. This CDR3 comprises 16 residues. Written as DNA, the CDR3 is TGTGCCAGCAGTCTCCGCGGGCGGGAAGGTAGAGAGACCCAGTACTTC. The encoded protein is CASSLRGREGRETQYF.

This clonotype was recorded at least ten times. The chain carries TRBV12-3 or TRBV12-4 and TRBJ2-5, with unresolved D. V was trimmed by 3 bases and J by 5 bases, leaving 13 bases between them. The CDR3 consists of 14 residues. CDR3 nucleotides: TGTGCCAGCAGTTTTCGAGGTACCAGGGAGACCCAGTACTTC. Protein: CASSFRGTRETQYF.

With regard to this clonotype: A read error is possible here, since a much larger clone lies one base away. V and J are TRBV27 and TRBJ2-1, with D tentatively TRBD2 (6 bases). The CDR3 runs 16 residues. CDR1 MNHEY and CDR2 SMNVEV come from the germline V gene (reference sequence). CDR3 nucleotide sequence: TGTGCCAGCTCACCCCGGGCGGGAAACTGGGTGGTTGAGCGGTTCTTC. Protein product: CASSPRAGNWVVERFF.

This clonotype occurred many times. This rearrangement joins TRBV7-2 to TRBJ1-6, with TRBD1 matching over 8 bases. The CDR3 consists of 13 residues. CDR1 SGHTA and CDR2 FQGNSA come from the germline V gene. V gave up 5 bases and J gave up 13 bases; unmatched junction bases: 7. The CDR3 spells CASSTQGAQPLHF. CDR3 DNA: TGTGCCAGCAGCACCCAGGGGGCCCAGCCCCTCCACTTT. The complete variable domain, with remaining parts taken from reference TRBV7-2 and TRBJ1-6, reads GAGVSQSPSNKVTEKGKDVELRCDPISGHTALYWYRQSLGQGLEFLIYFQGNSAPDKSGLPSDRFSAERTGGSVSTLTIQRTQQEDSAVYLCASSTQGAQPLHFGNGTRLTVT.

The count of this clonotype is one. This sequence joins TRBV28 and TRBJ2-3; possible D gene TRBD2, 5 bases. In germline, CDR1 is MDHEN, CDR2 SYDVKM. The CDR3 has 14 residues. Trimming shortened V by 5 bases and J by 6 bases, and 15 bases separated the two germline ends. The CDR3 is CASSRPDERDTQYF. CDR3 in DNA: TGTGCCAGCAGTCGACCGGACGAGCGGGATACGCAGTATTTT.

The chain recombines TRBV4-1 with TRBJ1-6; unclear D gene. The germline CDR1 and CDR2 sequences are MGHRA and YSYEKL. The CDR3 contains 18 residues. V was cut by 0 bases and J by 0 bases, with 12 bases left in between. In DNA, the CDR3 is TGCGCCAGCAGCCAAGACTTTAACGGGAACTCCTATAATTCACCCCTCCACTTT. Amino acid sequence: CASSQDFNGNSYNSPLHF.

This clonotype was found many times. The chain is built from TRBV3-1 and TRBJ2-1; 8 bases match TRBD2. In germline, CDR1 is LGHDT, CDR2 YNNKEL (reference sequence). This CDR3 spans 15 amino acids. Trimming cost V 4 bases and J 8 bases; bases outside gene matches: 10. The CDR3 DNA reads TGTGCCAGCAGCCGCGACGGGACTAGTTCTCATGAGCAGTTCTTC. It specifies CASSRDGTSSHEQFF.

This clonotype has a handful of counts. Written as DNA, the CDR3 is TGCAGCGTTGAGGGCAGGGACAAGAAAAACATTCAGTACTTC. Protein: CSVEGRDKKNIQYF. The chain links TRBV29-1 to TRBJ2-4; D might be TRBD1 (6 bases). V was pared by 3 bases and J by 4 bases, with 13 bases between. The CDR3 is 14 residues long. Germline-derived CDR1 and CDR2 are SQVTM and ANQGSEA.

On this clonotype itself: Given a much more abundant clone one base away, this may be a read error. This chain connects TRBV11-1 to TRBJ1-2, with no clear D. Germline assignment: CDR1 SGHAT and CDR2 FQDESV (reference sequence). The CDR3 length is 15 residues. The CDR3, as DNA: TGTGCCAGCAGCATCGGGAACGCCCCGTACTATGGCTCCACCTTC. This sequence encodes CASSIGNAPYYGSTF.

This clonotype was observed a few times. V gene TRBV30 combines with J gene TRBJ2-6, with unresolved D. This CDR3 has 13 amino acids. From germline, CDR1 is GTSNPN and CDR2 SVGIG (reference sequence). Between the trimmed V and J ends, which lost 3 bases and 0 bases, there was a span of 3 bases. This chain's CDR3 is CAWRNSGANVLTF. In DNA form, the CDR3 reads TGTGCCTGGAGGAACTCTGGGGCCAACGTCCTGACTTTC.

There are a few counts of this clonotype. The chain is built from TRBV2 and TRBJ2-2; TRBD2 might be the D (5 bases). V was shortened by 5 bases and J by 6 bases, with 19 bases between the two germline ends. CDR1 and CDR2 (germline): SNHLY, FYNNEI. The CDR3 totals 16 residues. The CDR3 nucleotides read TGTGCCAGCAGTTTATTCCCCCGGGGATCCGCCGGGGAGCTGTTTTTT. Its translation: CASSLFPRGSAGELFF.

CDR3 DNA: TGTGCCAGCAGTTGGGAGATCCTAAGCGGGCCTAGCTCCTACGAGCAGTACTTC. Translation: CASSWEILSGPSSYEQYF. V and J are TRBV6-5 and TRBJ2-7; D possibly corresponds to TRBD2 (6 bases). Trimming cost V 4 bases and J 0 bases, with 22 bases left between them. The V gene's germline CDR1 is MNHEY and CDR2 SVGAGI. The CDR3 covers 18 residues.

This clonotype was counted many times. This chain joins TRBV5-1 and TRBJ1-1, with TRBD1 identical over 9 bases. Germline assignment: CDR1 SGHRS and CDR2 YFSETQ. The J segment lost 0 bases and the V segment lost 3 bases, leaving 9 bases of the junction unmatched. The CDR3 has 17 residues. CDR3 nucleotides: TGCGCCAGCAGCTCGGAGGAACAGGGGGCCCTGAACACTGAAGCTTTCTTT. As protein: CASSSEEQGALNTEAFF.

This clonotype was found many times. This chain uses TRBV10-3 with TRBJ2-7; 11 positions match TRBD1. Per germline, CDR1 ENHRY and CDR2 SYGVKD. V dropped 6 bases and J dropped 6; count of bases not matched to a gene: 7. The CDR3 has 14 amino acids. CDR3 loop: CAIRDGTGGGEQYF. In DNA, the CDR3 is TGTGCCATCAGAGACGGGACAGGGGGGGGCGAGCAGTACTTC.

This clonotype has more than one count but fewer than ten. CDR3 protein: CATSKARATSTDTQYF. CDR3 DNA: TGTGCCACCAGCAAAGCCCGTGCTACCAGCACAGATACGCAGTATTTT. This chain links TRBV15 with TRBJ2-3; D remains ambiguous. Germline CDR1 is LNHNV and CDR2 is YYDKDF (reference sequence). The CDR3 is 16 residues long. The V gene lost 4 bases and the J gene lost 0 bases, with 14 bases spanning the gap.

This sequence joins TRBV6-2 or TRBV6-3 and TRBJ1-3, with a weak D call TRBD1 (5 bases). V gave up 2 bases and J gave up 2 bases, with 10 bases separating them. Germline loops: CDR1 MNHEY, CDR2 SVGEGT. The CDR3 length is 15 residues. CDR3 DNA: TGTGCCAGCAGTTACGCCGGGGCCGCTGGAAACACCATATATTTT. Protein sequence: CASSYAGAAGNTIYF.

In its sample, this clonotype was seen many times. The chain combines TRBV5-1 with TRBJ2-2, with D perhaps TRBD1 (5 bases). Per the germline V gene, CDR1 is SGHRS and CDR2 is YFSETQ. The CDR3 sequence is 15 residues long. V lost 2 bases, J lost 5 bases, and 13 bases lay in between. DNA of the CDR3: TGCGCCAGCAGCTTCACAAGGGGCCCAACCGGGGAGCTGTTTTTT. Translating gives CASSFTRGPTGELFF.

This clonotype was detected ten times or more. The chain couples TRBV6-1 to TRBJ1-5, with 9 positions matching TRBD1. Germline CDR1 and CDR2: MNHNS and SASEGT. Germline trimming cut 7 bases from V and 6 bases from J; bases unmatched to any gene: 16. The CDR3 totals 17 residues. The CDR3 spells CASIFRRDRVGGQPQHF. The CDR3 coding sequence is TGTGCCAGCATATTCCGCCGGGACAGGGTGGGCGGTCAGCCCCAGCATTTT.

This clonotype was recorded at least ten times. This chain's CDR3 is CASSQDPELRQFF. CDR3 nucleotides: TGTGCCAGCAGCCAAGACCCCGAACTCAGGCAGTTCTTC. The chain recombines TRBV3-1 with TRBJ2-1; D uncertain. The germline V and J ends were trimmed by 0 bases and 12 bases, with 12 bases remaining between them. The germline V gene encodes CDR1 LGHDT and CDR2 YNNKEL (reference sequence). This CDR3 spans 13 amino acids.